A selection of T cell receptor beta chains follows, all from one sample in a study of OX40 agonist ivuxolimab in advanced cancers. The repertoire was sequenced with immunoSEQ multiplex PCR; TCRdb's copy has only in-frame clones and lacks some. The table has some 44,000 clones, about 90% seen once. The material was CD4+ or CD8+ T cells sorted from blood, obtained in a trial of the OX40 agonist ivuxolimab. All receptors derive from an adult with an advanced solid tumor such as melanoma, head and neck, liver or kidney cancer. Both conserved end residues are part of each CDR3. D genes are given only for firm matches. The size entry is marked missing in some rows and otherwise reads once, few, many or a size class.

cdr3_nt: TGTGCCAGCAGCGTAGACAGGGGATTCGACGAGCAGTACTTC
cdr3_aa: CASSVDRGFDEQYF
clone_size: NA
d_call: TRBD1
v_call: TRBV9
j_call: TRBJ2-7

cdr3_nt: TGTGCCTGGAGTGGACAGGTCTCACCCCTCCACTTT
cdr3_aa: CAWSGQVSPLHF
clone_size: NA
d_call: NA
v_call: TRBV30
j_call: TRBJ1-6

cdr3_nt: TGTGCCAGCAGTTCCGGTTTTCCGAAACAGCCCCAGCATTTT
cdr3_aa: CASSSGFPKQPQHF
clone_size: NA
d_call: NA
v_call: TRBV6-5
j_call: TRBJ1-5

cdr3_nt: TGTGCCAGCAGCGACAGGGGGCGAACAGATACGCAGTATTTT
cdr3_aa: CASSDRGRTDTQYF
clone_size: NA
d_call: TRBD1
v_call: TRBV2
j_call: TRBJ2-3

cdr3_nt: TGTGCCAGTAGTATCTCAACAGGGTCTTGGACGAATGAGCAGTTCTTC
cdr3_aa: CASSISTGSWTNEQFF
clone_size: NA
d_call: NA
v_call: TRBV19
j_call: TRBJ2-1

cdr3_nt: TGCGCCAGCAGCCAAGCGGGACAGGGCTACGAGCAGTACTTC
cdr3_aa: CASSQAGQGYEQYF
clone_size: NA
d_call: TRBD1
v_call: TRBV4-1
j_call: TRBJ2-7

cdr3_nt: TGTGCCAGCAGCTTGCTCGGCAATGAGCAGTTCTTC
cdr3_aa: CASSLLGNEQFF
clone_size: NA
d_call: NA
v_call: TRBV5-8
j_call: TRBJ2-1

cdr3_nt: TGTGCTAGTGGTTTCCAGGGGACGGAGACCCAGTACTTC
cdr3_aa: CASGFQGTETQYF
clone_size: NA
d_call: NA
v_call: TRBV12-5
j_call: TRBJ2-5

cdr3_nt: TGTGCCAGCAGCTTGGAGGGGACCTCCTACAATGAGCAGTTCTTC
cdr3_aa: CASSLEGTSYNEQFF
clone_size: NA
d_call: NA
v_call: TRBV5-8
j_call: TRBJ2-1

cdr3_nt: TGTGCCAGCAGCCCCGAGATCGGGGGCTACGAGCAGTACTTC
cdr3_aa: CASSPEIGGYEQYF
clone_size: once
d_call: NA
v_call: TRBV7-9
j_call: TRBJ2-7

cdr3_nt: TGTGCCAGCAGAGACAGGATGGGTGAAAAACTGTTTTTT
cdr3_aa: CASRDRMGEKLFF
clone_size: NA
d_call: NA
v_call: TRBV6-1
j_call: TRBJ1-4

cdr3_nt: TGTGCCAGCAGCTTGGGCCAGGAGTACAATGAGCAGTTCTTC
cdr3_aa: CASSLGQEYNEQFF
clone_size: NA
d_call: NA
v_call: TRBV11-3
j_call: TRBJ2-1

cdr3_nt: TGCGCCAGCAGAGGAACGGGGGGCAATGAGCAGTTCTTC
cdr3_aa: CASRGTGGNEQFF
clone_size: NA
d_call: TRBD2
v_call: TRBV5-1
j_call: TRBJ2-1

cdr3_nt: TGTGCCAGCAGCTTATGGTACAGGGATGGCACCGGGGAGCTGTTTTTT
cdr3_aa: CASSLWYRDGTGELFF
clone_size: NA
d_call: NA
v_call: TRBV7-3
j_call: TRBJ2-2

cdr3_nt: TGTGCCAGCAGCTTAGCGCTAGCGGGGTTGGATACGCAGTATTTT
cdr3_aa: CASSLALAGLDTQYF
clone_size: NA
d_call: TRBD2
v_call: TRBV11-2
j_call: TRBJ2-3

cdr3_nt: TGTGCCAGCAGCTTAGAGAACAGGGGGGCTGGCTACACCTTC
cdr3_aa: CASSLENRGAGYTF
clone_size: NA
d_call: TRBD1
v_call: TRBV7-9
j_call: TRBJ1-2

cdr3_nt: TGTGCCAGCAGGAAAGACATGAACACTGAAGCTTTCTTT
cdr3_aa: CASRKDMNTEAFF
clone_size: NA
d_call: NA
v_call: TRBV2
j_call: TRBJ1-1

cdr3_nt: TGTGCCAGCAGCGAGGGGGGGCTAGCAAACACCGGGGAGCTGTTTTTT
cdr3_aa: CASSEGGLANTGELFF
clone_size: NA
d_call: NA
v_call: TRBV9
j_call: TRBJ2-2

cdr3_nt: TGTGCCAGCAGCTTGGACAGGGCAGGGGCCAACGTCCTGACTTTC
cdr3_aa: CASSLDRAGANVLTF
clone_size: NA
d_call: NA
v_call: TRBV5-6
j_call: TRBJ2-6

cdr3_nt: TGTGCCAGCAGTTGGCGGGGGTTCACTGAGCAGTTCTTC
cdr3_aa: CASSWRGFTEQFF
clone_size: NA
d_call: TRBD2
v_call: TRBV28
j_call: TRBJ2-1

cdr3_nt: TGTGCCAGCAGGAAAACCGGGACAGGGAAGACCCAGTACTTC
cdr3_aa: CASRKTGTGKTQYF
clone_size: NA
d_call: TRBD1
v_call: TRBV5-4
j_call: TRBJ2-5

cdr3_nt: TGTGCCAGCAGCTTAAACGGGCCGTCCTACAATGAGCAGTTCTTC
cdr3_aa: CASSLNGPSYNEQFF
clone_size: NA
d_call: NA
v_call: TRBV7-6
j_call: TRBJ2-1

cdr3_nt: TGTGCCAGCAGCTCATGGGAAGAGAAGGGGTGGAGAAGGGGCTACACCTTC
cdr3_aa: CASSSWEEKGWRRGYTF
clone_size: NA
d_call: NA
v_call: TRBV11-2
j_call: TRBJ1-2

cdr3_nt: TGTGCCAGCAGTCATGGCAGGGGCAATCAGCCCCAGCATTTT
cdr3_aa: CASSHGRGNQPQHF
clone_size: NA
d_call: NA
v_call: TRBV6-5
j_call: TRBJ1-5

cdr3_nt: TGTGCCAGCAGCTTGCTCCGGGCCCTCTCCTACGAGCAGTACTTC
cdr3_aa: CASSLLRALSYEQYF
clone_size: NA
d_call: NA
v_call: TRBV5-5
j_call: TRBJ2-7

cdr3_nt: TGTGCCAGTAGTAGGACGGGACAGGGGGCTAGGACTGAAGCTTTCTTT
cdr3_aa: CASSRTGQGARTEAFF
clone_size: NA
d_call: TRBD1
v_call: TRBV19
j_call: TRBJ1-1

cdr3_nt: TGTGCCAGCATTCCCGGACAGACTAATGAAAAACTGTTTTTT
cdr3_aa: CASIPGQTNEKLFF
clone_size: NA
d_call: NA
v_call: TRBV6-1
j_call: TRBJ1-4